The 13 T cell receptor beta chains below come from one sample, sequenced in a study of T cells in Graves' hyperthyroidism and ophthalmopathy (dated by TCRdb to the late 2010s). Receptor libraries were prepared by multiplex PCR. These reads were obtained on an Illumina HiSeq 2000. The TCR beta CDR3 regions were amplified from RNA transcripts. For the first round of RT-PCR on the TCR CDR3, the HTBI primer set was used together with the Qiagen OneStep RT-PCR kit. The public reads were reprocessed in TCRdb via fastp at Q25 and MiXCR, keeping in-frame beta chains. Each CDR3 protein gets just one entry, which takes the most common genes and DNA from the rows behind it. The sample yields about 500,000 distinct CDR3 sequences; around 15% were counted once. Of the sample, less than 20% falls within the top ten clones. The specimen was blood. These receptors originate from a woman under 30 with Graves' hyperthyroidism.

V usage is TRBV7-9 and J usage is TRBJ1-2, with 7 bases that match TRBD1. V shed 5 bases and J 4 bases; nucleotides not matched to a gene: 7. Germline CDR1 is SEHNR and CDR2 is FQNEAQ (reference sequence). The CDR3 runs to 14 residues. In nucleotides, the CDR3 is TGTGCCAGCAGCCCTCTCCGGGACAGCTATGGCTACACCTTC. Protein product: CASSPLRDSYGYTF.

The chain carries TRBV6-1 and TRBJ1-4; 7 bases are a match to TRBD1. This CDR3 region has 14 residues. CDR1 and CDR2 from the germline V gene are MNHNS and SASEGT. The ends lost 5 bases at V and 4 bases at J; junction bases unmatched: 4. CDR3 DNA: TGTGCCAGCAGTACAGGGGCGAGTAATGAAAAACTGTTTTTT. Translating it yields CASSTGASNEKLFF.

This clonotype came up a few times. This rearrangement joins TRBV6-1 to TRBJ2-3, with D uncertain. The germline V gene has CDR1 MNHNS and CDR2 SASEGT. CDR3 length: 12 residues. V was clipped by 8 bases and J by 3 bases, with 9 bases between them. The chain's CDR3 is CASGFRTDTQYF. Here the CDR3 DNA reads TGTGCCAGCGGATTCCGTACAGATACGCAGTATTTT.

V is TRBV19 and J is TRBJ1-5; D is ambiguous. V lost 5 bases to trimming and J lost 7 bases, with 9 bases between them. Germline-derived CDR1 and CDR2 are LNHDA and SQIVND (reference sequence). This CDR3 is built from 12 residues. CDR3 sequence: CASSPLTQPQHF. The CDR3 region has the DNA TGTGCCAGTAGTCCCCTCACACAGCCCCAGCATTTT.

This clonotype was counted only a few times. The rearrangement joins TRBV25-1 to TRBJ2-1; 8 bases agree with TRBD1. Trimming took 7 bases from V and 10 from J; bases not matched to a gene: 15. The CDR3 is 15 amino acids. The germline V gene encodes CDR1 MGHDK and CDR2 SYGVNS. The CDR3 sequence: CASIAYGQGAGEQFF. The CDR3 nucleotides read TGTGCCAGCATCGCATATGGGCAGGGGGCTGGCGAGCAGTTCTTC. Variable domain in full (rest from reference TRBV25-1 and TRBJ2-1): EADIYQTPRYLVIGTGKKITLECSQTMGHDKMYWYQQDPGMELHLIHYSYGVNSTEKGDLSSESTVSRIRTEHFPLTLESARPSHTSQYLCASIAYGQGAGEQFFGPGTRLTVL.

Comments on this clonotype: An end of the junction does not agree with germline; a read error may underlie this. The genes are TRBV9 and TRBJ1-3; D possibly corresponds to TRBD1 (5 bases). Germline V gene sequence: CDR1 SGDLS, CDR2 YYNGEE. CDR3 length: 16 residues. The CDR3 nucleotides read TGCGCCAGCAGCTTGTCTGACAGAAGCTCTGGAAACACCATATATTTT. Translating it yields CASSLSDRSSGNTIYF. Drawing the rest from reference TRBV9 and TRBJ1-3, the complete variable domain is DSGVTQTPKHLITATGQRVTLRCSPRSGDLSVYWYQQSLDQGLQFLIQYYNGEERAKGNILERFSAQQFPDLHSELNLSSLELGDSALYFCASSLSDRSSGNTIYFGEGSWLTVV.

This chain's CDR3 is CASSINREGVGSYNEQFF. CDR3 DNA sequence: TGTGCCAGTAGTATAAATCGGGAGGGGGTGGGCTCCTACAATGAGCAGTTCTTC. The V and J genes are TRBV19 and TRBJ2-1; 8 bases are shared with TRBD2. CDR1 is LNHDA and CDR2 is SQIVND in the germline V gene (reference sequence). CDR3 length: 18 residues. After removal of 2 bases from V and 0 bases from J, the junction contained 9 bases not matched to a gene.

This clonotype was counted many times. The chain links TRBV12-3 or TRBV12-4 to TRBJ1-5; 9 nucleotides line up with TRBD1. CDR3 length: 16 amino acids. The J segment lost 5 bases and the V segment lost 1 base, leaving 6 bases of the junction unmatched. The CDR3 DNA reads TGTGCCAGCAGTTTAGTTGGGACAGGGCGAGATCAGCCCCAGCATTTT. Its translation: CASSLVGTGRDQPQHF.

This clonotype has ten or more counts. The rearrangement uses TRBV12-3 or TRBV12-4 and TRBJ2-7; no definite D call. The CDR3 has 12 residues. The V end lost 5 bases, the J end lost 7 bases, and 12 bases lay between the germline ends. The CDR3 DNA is TGTGCCAGCAGTCGAACCTCGGTGGAGCAGTACTTC. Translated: CASSRTSVEQYF.

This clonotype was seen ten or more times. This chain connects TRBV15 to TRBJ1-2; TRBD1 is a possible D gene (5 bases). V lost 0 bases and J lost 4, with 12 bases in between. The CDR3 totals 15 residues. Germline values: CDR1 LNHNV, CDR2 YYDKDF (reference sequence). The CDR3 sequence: CATSRDHGATYGYTF. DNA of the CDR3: TGTGCCACCAGCAGAGATCATGGGGCTACCTATGGCTACACCTTC.

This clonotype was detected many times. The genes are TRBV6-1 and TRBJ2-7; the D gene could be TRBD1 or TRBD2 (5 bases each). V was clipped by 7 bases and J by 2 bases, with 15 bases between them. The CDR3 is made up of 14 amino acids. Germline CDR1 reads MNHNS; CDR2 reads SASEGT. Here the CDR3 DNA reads TGTGCCAGCACTTTAGGACTGGGGCCCTACGAGCAGTACGTC. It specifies CASTLGLGPYEQYV.

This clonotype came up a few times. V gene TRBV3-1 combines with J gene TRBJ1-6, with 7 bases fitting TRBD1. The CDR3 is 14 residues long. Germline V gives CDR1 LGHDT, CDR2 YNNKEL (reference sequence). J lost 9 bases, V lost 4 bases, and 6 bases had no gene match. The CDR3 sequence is CASSPLAGGSPLHF. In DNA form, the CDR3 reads TGTGCCAGCAGCCCACTTGCAGGGGGTTCACCCCTCCACTTT.

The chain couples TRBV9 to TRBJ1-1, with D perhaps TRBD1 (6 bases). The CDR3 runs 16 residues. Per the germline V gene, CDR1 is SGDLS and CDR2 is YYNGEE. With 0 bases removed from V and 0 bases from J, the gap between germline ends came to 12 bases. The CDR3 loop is CASSVGGGAMNTEAFF. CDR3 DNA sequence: TGTGCCAGCAGCGTAGGAGGGGGGGCGATGAACACTGAAGCTTTCTTT.